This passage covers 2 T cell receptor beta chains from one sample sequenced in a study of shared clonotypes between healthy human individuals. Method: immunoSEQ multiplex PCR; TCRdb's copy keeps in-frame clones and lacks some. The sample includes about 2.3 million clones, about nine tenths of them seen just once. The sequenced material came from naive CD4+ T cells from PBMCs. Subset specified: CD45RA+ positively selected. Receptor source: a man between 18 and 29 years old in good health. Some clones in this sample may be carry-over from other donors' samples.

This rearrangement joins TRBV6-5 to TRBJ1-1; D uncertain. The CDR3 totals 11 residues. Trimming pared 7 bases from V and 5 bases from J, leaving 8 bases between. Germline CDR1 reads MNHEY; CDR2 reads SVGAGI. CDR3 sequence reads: CASTVGTEAFF. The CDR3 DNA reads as TGTGCCAGCACAGTAGGAACTGAAGCTTTCTTT.

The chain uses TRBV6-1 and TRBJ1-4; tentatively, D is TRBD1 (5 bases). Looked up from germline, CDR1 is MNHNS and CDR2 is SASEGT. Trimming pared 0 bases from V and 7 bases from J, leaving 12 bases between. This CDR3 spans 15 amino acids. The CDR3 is CASSEAWAGGEKLFF. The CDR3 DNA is TGTGCCAGCAGTGAAGCGTGGGCGGGGGGTGAAAAACTGTTTTTT.